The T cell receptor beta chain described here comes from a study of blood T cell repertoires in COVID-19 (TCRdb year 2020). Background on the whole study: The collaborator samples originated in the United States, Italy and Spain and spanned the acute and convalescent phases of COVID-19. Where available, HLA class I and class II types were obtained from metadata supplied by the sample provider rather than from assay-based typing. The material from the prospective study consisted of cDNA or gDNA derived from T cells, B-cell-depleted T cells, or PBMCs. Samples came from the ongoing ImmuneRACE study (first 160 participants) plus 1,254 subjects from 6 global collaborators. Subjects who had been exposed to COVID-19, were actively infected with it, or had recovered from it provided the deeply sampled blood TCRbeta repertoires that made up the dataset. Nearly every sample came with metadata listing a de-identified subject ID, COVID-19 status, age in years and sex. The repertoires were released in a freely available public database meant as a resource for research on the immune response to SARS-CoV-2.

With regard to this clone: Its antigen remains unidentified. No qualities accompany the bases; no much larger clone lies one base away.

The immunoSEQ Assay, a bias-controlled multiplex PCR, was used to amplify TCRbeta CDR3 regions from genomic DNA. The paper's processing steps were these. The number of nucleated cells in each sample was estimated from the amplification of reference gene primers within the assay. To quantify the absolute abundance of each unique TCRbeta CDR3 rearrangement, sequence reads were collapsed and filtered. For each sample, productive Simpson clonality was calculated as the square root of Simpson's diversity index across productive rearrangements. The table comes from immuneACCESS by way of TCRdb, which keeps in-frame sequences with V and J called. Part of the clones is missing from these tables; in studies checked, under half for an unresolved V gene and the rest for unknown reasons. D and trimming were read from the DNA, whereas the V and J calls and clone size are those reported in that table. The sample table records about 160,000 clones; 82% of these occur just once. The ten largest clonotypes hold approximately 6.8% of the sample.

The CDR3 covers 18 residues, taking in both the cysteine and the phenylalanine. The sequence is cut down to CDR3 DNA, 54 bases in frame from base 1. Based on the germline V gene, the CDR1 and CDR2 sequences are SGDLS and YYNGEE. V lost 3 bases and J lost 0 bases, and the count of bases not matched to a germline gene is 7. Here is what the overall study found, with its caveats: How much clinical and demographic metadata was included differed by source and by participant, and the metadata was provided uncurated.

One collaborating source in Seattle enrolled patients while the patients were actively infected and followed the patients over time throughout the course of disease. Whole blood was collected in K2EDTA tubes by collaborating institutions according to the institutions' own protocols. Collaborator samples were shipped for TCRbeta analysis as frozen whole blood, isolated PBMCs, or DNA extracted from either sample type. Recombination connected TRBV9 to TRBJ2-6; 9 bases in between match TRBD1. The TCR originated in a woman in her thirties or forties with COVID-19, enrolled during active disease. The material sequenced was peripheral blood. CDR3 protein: CASSGDRGVDSGANVLTF. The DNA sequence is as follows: TGTGCCAGCAGCGGCGACAGGGGGGTTGACTCTGGGGCCAACGTCCTGACTTTC.